The 31 T cell receptor beta chains below come from one sample, sequenced in a study of early T cells in non-severe SARS-CoV-2 infection (dated by TCRdb to the early 2020s). The library came from 5' RACE. The sequencer was a NextSeq 500. The public reads were reanalyzed by TCRdb: fastp trimming at Q25, MiXCR alignment, in-frame beta chains only. Every distinct CDR3 protein forms one entry, paired with its most common genes and DNA. The sample profile shows fewer than 65,000 distinct CDR3 sequences; around 8.3% of them were found once. In total, the top ten clones hold about 10% of the sample. The material was whole blood, obtained at baseline. Source of these receptors: an adult who was a healthcare worker with PCR-confirmed SARS-CoV-2 infection or an uninfected control (not recorded which).

The table lists this clonotype with a few counts. The junction does not match germline at one end; this may be a read error. The CDR3 sequence: CASSTYIAGVIF. In DNA, the CDR3 is TGTGCCAGCAGCACCTATATAGCGGGTGTTATCTTC. The rearrangement uses TRBV7-2 and TRBJ2-1; 7 positions agree with TRBD2. From germline, CDR1 is SGHTA and CDR2 FQGNSA. The CDR3 sequence is 12 residues long.

The sample holds a few counts of this clonotype. The chain carries TRBV12-3 or TRBV12-4 and TRBJ2-3; TRBD2 is a possible D gene (6 bases). The CDR3 consists of 15 residues. Between the trimmed V and J ends, which lost 3 bases and 0 bases, there was a span of 10 bases. CDR3 sequence (DNA): TGTGCCAGCAGTTTCTCTAGCGCGAGCACAGATACGCAGTATTTT. Residues: CASSFSSASTDTQYF.

The chain joins TRBV5-4 to TRBJ2-2; 9 nucleotides agree with TRBD1. V dropped 4 bases and J dropped 7; count of bases not matched to a gene: 5. The CDR3 runs 14 residues. CDR1 and CDR2 (germline): SGHNT, YYREEE (reference sequence). The CDR3 nucleotides are TGTGCCAGCAGCCGGGACAGGGTAGTCGGGGAGCTGTTTTTT. Translating gives CASSRDRVVGELFF.

This chain links TRBV28 with TRBJ1-1; 9 bases align to TRBD1. This CDR3 region has 17 residues. Losses at the gene ends were 4 bases for V and 3 bases for J; bases not matched to a gene: 12. Germline values: CDR1 MDHEN, CDR2 SYDVKM. The CDR3 spells CASSSFWSRDRDTEAFF. In nucleotides, the CDR3 is TGTGCCAGCAGTTCTTTTTGGAGCCGGGACAGGGACACTGAAGCTTTCTTT.

This clonotype was observed at least ten times. The chain has TRBV7-6 and TRBJ2-1, with 12 positions matching TRBD2. The CDR3 spans 15 residues. The germline V gene has CDR1 SGHVS and CDR2 FNYEAQ. J was trimmed by 7 bases and V by 6 bases; bases with no gene match: 7. CDR3 residues: CASSRGLAGTNEQFF. As DNA, the CDR3 is TGTGCCAGCAGTCGGGGACTAGCGGGTACTAATGAGCAGTTCTTC.

This chain uses TRBV7-8 with TRBJ2-3; TRBD2 agrees at 10 bases. V lost 3 bases to trimming and J lost 4 bases; unmatched junction nucleotides: 1. Germline assignment: CDR1 SGHVS and CDR2 FQNEAQ. CDR3 length equals 14 residues. The CDR3 region is CASSLSGRADTQYF. Written as DNA, the CDR3 is TGTGCCAGCAGCTTGAGCGGGAGGGCAGATACGCAGTATTTT.

Of note for this clonotype: Since a much larger clone is just one base distant, this may be a read error. The V call is TRBV28, the J call TRBJ2-3, with 8 bases that match TRBD1. Germline V gene lookup returns CDR1 MDHEN and CDR2 SYDVKM. This CDR3 is built from 14 residues. V lost 6 bases to trimming and J lost 4 bases; unmatched junction nucleotides: 6. CDR3 in DNA: TGTGCCAGCAGAGAACAGGGGGAGTCAGATACGCAGTATTTT. Residues: CASREQGESDTQYF.

The sample holds many counts of this clonotype. CDR3 coding DNA: TGTGCCAGCTCACCACAGGGGGCCGGGGAGCTGTTTTTT. Protein sequence: CASSPQGAGELFF. This chain joins TRBV18 and TRBJ2-2, with a tentative D call TRBD1 (6 bases). Between the trimmed V and J ends, which lost 1 base and 6 bases, there was a span of 6 bases. The germline V gene encodes CDR1 KGHSH and CDR2 LQKENI. The CDR3 totals 13 residues.

This clonotype was detected a few times. This chain joins TRBV11-2 and TRBJ1-1; D ambiguous. V was cut by 2 bases and J by 2 bases, with 15 bases left in between. This CDR3 spans 16 amino acids. Germline V gene sequence: CDR1 SGHAT, CDR2 FQNNGV. In DNA form, the CDR3 reads TGTGCCAGCAGCTTAAATTTAAGGAGGGCAAACACTGAAGCTTTCTTT. Amino acid sequence: CASSLNLRRANTEAFF.

This clonotype was counted at least ten times. The rearrangement links TRBV29-1 to TRBJ2-2; D is uncertain. This CDR3 has 13 residues. Germline lookup yields CDR1 SQVTM and CDR2 ANQGSEA. Trimming took off 4 bases at V and 4 bases at J, with 10 bases between the two ends. Here the CDR3 reads CSVGPQSTGELFF. CDR3 DNA: TGCAGCGTTGGACCGCAGTCCACCGGGGAGCTGTTTTTT.

This clonotype was counted between two and nine times. The chain joins TRBV18 to TRBJ2-7; perhaps TRBD1 as D (6 bases). From germline, CDR1 is KGHSH and CDR2 LQKENI. The CDR3 totals 15 residues. With 4 bases removed from V and 2 bases from J, the gap between germline ends came to 15 bases. CDR3 sequence: CASSLEDRTTYEQYF. CDR3 in DNA: TGTGCCAGCTCACTGGAAGACAGGACCACCTACGAGCAGTACTTC. Supplemented by reference TRBV18 and TRBJ2-7, the full variable domain reads NAGVMQNPRHLVRRRGQEARLRCSPMKGHSHVYWYRQLPEEGLKFMVYLQKENIIDESGMPKERFSAEFPKEGPSILRIQQVVRGDSAAYFCASSLEDRTTYEQYFGPGTRLTVT.

This rearrangement joins TRBV3-1 to TRBJ2-5; D gene unclear. Looked up from germline, CDR1 is LGHDT and CDR2 is YNNKEL (reference sequence). The CDR3 length is 15 residues. Trimming left V 0 bases short and J 1 base short, with 9 bases between. CDR3 coding DNA: TGTGCCAGCAGCCAAGAACCCCACCCCCAAGAGACCCAGTACTTC. It codes for CASSQEPHPQETQYF.

This clonotype appeared a few times. V usage is TRBV7-6 and J usage is TRBJ2-1, with 10 bases fitting TRBD2. CDR1 is SGHVS and CDR2 is FNYEAQ in the germline V gene. The CDR3 extends over 16 amino acids. V lost 1 base and J lost 5; bases outside the gene matches: 5. This chain's CDR3 is CASSLGILAGDNEQFF. The CDR3 nucleotides are TGTGCCAGCAGCTTAGGGATCCTAGCGGGAGACAATGAGCAGTTCTTC.

The table lists this clonotype with many counts. The gene calls are TRBV29-1 and TRBJ2-3, with D tentatively TRBD1 (5 bases). Trimming stripped 7 bases from V and 0 bases from J, with 11 bases between. CDR3 length: 13 amino acids. Germline CDR1 SQVTM, CDR2 ANQGSEA. This CDR3 is CSAQGSSTDTQYF. DNA of the CDR3: TGCAGCGCTCAGGGAAGTAGCACAGATACGCAGTATTTT.

This clonotype was detected a few times. DNA of the CDR3: TGTGCCAGCAGTTTCTCTCAGCTTAATGAAAAACTGTTTTTT. Residues: CASSFSQLNEKLFF. The V call is TRBV28, the J call TRBJ1-4, with D unresolved. The ends were cut back, 3 bases at V and 4 bases at J, with 9 bases in the middle. CDR1 is MDHEN, CDR2 SYDVKM, per germline. CDR3 length equals 14 residues.

Many counts were recorded for this clonotype. V and J are TRBV12-3 or TRBV12-4 and TRBJ1-1, with a possible D match to TRBD1 (5 bases). This CDR3 region has 14 residues. V dropped 6 bases and J dropped 8 bases, with 19 bases sitting between them. The CDR3 DNA reads as TGTGCCAGCAGCCGCTGGGGCAGAAGTTCGGAAGCTTTCTTT. As protein: CASSRWGRSSEAFF.

In this sample, this clonotype turned up a few times. The CDR3 region has the DNA TGTGCCAGCAGCCGGGACCCCGCCTACAATGAGCAGTTCTTC. Encoded protein: CASSRDPAYNEQFF. This sequence joins TRBV6-2 or TRBV6-3 and TRBJ2-1; D is possibly TRBD1 or TRBD2 (5 bases each). The CDR3 runs to 14 residues. V gave up 6 bases and J gave up 2 bases, with 11 bases separating them. Germline V gives CDR1 MNHEY, CDR2 SVGEGT.

The table lists this clonotype with a few counts. The chain employs TRBV6-5 and TRBJ2-7, with 12 bases that match TRBD2. J gave up 0 bases and V 6 bases, and 3 bases lay outside the gene matches. This CDR3 contains 15 residues. The germline V gene has CDR1 MNHEY and CDR2 SVGAGI. This CDR3 is CASSPGLAGSYEQYF. The CDR3 DNA sequence: TGTGCCAGCAGCCCGGGACTAGCGGGCTCCTACGAGCAGTACTTC.

This clonotype occurred many times. The chain links TRBV2 to TRBJ2-3; D is undetermined. Looked up from germline, CDR1 is SNHLY and CDR2 is FYNNEI. V was pared by 10 bases and J by 1 base, with 15 bases between. The CDR3 consists of 14 residues. As DNA, the CDR3 is TGTGCCACCCCAACCAACCCGGGCACAGATACGCAGTATTTT. This codes for CATPTNPGTDTQYF.

The chain carries TRBV5-1 and TRBJ2-4; D may correspond to TRBD1 or TRBD2 (5 bases each). The CDR3 consists of 16 residues. From germline, CDR1 is SGHRS and CDR2 YFSETQ. Trimming left V 4 bases short and J 4 bases short, with 18 bases between. Written as DNA, the CDR3 is TGCGCCAGCAGCCTGGCCGGGACCACGGGGAAAAACATTCAGTACTTC. It is translated as CASSLAGTTGKNIQYF.

The chain combines TRBV11-2 with TRBJ1-6; D remains unclear. Trimming left V 5 bases short and J 1 base short, with 9 bases between. Germline CDR1 reads SGHAT; CDR2 reads FQNNGV. This CDR3 contains 15 residues. CDR3 bases: TGTGCCAGCAGCAAGACGAGGTCCTATAATTCACCCCTCCACTTT. This encodes CASSKTRSYNSPLHF.

This clonotype was counted between two and nine times. This chain joins TRBV13 and TRBJ2-3; TRBD1 is a possible D gene (5 bases). The germline V gene encodes CDR1 PRHDT and CDR2 FYEKMQ (reference sequence). The CDR3 sequence is 15 residues long. Trimming shortened V by 5 bases and J by 4 bases, and 16 bases separated the two germline ends. In nucleotides, the CDR3 is TGTGCCAGCAGCCCTCGCAGGGAATCGGCAGATACGCAGTATTTT. The encoded protein is CASSPRRESADTQYF.

Many counts were recorded for this clonotype. The CDR3 protein is CASSQPMGSGTGELFF. The CDR3 DNA reads TGTGCCAGCAGCCAGCCCATGGGTAGTGGCACCGGGGAGCTGTTTTTT. The chain employs TRBV4-2 and TRBJ2-2; D call uncertain. CDR1 is LGHNA, CDR2 YNFKEQ, per germline. The CDR3 length is 16 residues. Trimming removed 3 bases at V and 4 bases at J, with 15 bases between.

V usage is TRBV12-3 or TRBV12-4 and J usage is TRBJ2-7; D remains unclear. The CDR3 totals 15 residues. Trimming cost V 2 bases and J 2 bases, with 13 bases left between them. CDR3 region: CASSLHPTGAYEQYF. The CDR3 nucleotides read TGTGCCAGCAGTTTACACCCGACCGGTGCCTACGAGCAGTACTTC.

This clonotype was seen ten or more times. The chain is built from TRBV28 and TRBJ1-1, with TRBD1 matching 7 bases. The CDR3 runs 15 residues. Germline V lookup: CDR1 MDHEN, CDR2 SYDVKM. J was trimmed by 1 base and V by 5 bases; bases with no gene match: 7. The CDR3 DNA follows: TGTGCCAGCAGTCCCGGACAGGACTCGAACACTGAAGCTTTCTTT. This gives the protein CASSPGQDSNTEAFF.

The chain uses TRBV27 and TRBJ2-7; D not certain. CDR3 size: 14 residues. The ends were cut back, 4 bases at V and 2 bases at J, with 12 bases in the middle. Looked up from germline, CDR1 is MNHEY and CDR2 is SMNVEV (reference sequence). DNA of the CDR3: TGTGCCAGCAGTTCCGATCGATTAGCCTACGAGCAGTACTTC. Amino acid sequence: CASSSDRLAYEQYF.

This clonotype was picked up many times. The rearrangement joins TRBV29-1 to TRBJ1-1; 9 nucleotides align to TRBD1. The CDR3 covers 11 residues. Per germline, CDR1 SQVTM and CDR2 ANQGSEA. With V trimmed by 2 bases and J by 10 bases, 2 bases remained unmatched. In DNA form, the CDR3 reads TGCAGCGTTGAAAGGGACAGGGCAGCTTTCTTT. This sequence encodes CSVERDRAAFF.

In its sample, this clonotype was seen many times. This sequence joins TRBV7-2 and TRBJ1-6; unclear D gene. The germline V gene encodes CDR1 SGHTA and CDR2 FQGNSA. This CDR3 spans 14 amino acids. Trimming removed 2 bases from V and 5 bases from J, with 7 bases in between. Written as DNA, the CDR3 is TGTGCCAGCAGCTTATACGGGAATAATTCACCCCTCCACTTT. Translation: CASSLYGNNSPLHF.

This clonotype was detected a few times. V is TRBV25-1 and J is TRBJ1-5; 9 nucleotides match TRBD1. Trimming took 3 bases from V and 5 from J; bases not matched to a gene: 20. The germline gives CDR1 MGHDK, CDR2 SYGVNS. The length of the CDR3 is 20 residues. CDR3 in amino acids: CASSESGQGSRAGSDQPQHF. The DNA of the CDR3 is TGTGCCAGCAGTGAGTCGGGACAGGGTAGTAGGGCTGGATCGGATCAGCCCCAGCATTTT.

This clonotype showed up many times. The V call is TRBV5-5, the J call TRBJ1-2; D may be TRBD1 (6 bases). CDR1 is SGHKS, CDR2 YYEKEE, per germline (reference sequence). The CDR3 extends over 13 amino acids. Trimming took off 4 bases at V and 1 base at J, with 8 bases between the two ends. This CDR3 is CASSDRINYGYTF. The CDR3 coding sequence is TGTGCCAGCAGCGACAGGATTAACTATGGCTACACCTTC. Complete variable domain (other parts from reference TRBV5-5 and TRBJ1-2): DAGVTQSPTHLIKTRGQQVTLRCSPISGHKSVSWYQQVLGQGPQFIFQYYEKEERGRGNFPDRFSARQFPNYSSELNVNALLLGDSALYLCASSDRINYGYTFGSGTRLTVV.

This clonotype has at least ten counts. The rearrangement joins TRBV7-9 to TRBJ2-3, with 7 bases fitting TRBD2. J gave up 0 bases and V 7 bases, and 1 base lay outside the gene matches. CDR3 length: 13 amino acids. Germline V gene lookup returns CDR1 SEHNR and CDR2 FQNEAQ (reference sequence). The CDR3 sequence is CASKRGSTDTQYF. The CDR3 region has the DNA TGTGCCAGCAAGCGGGGCAGCACAGATACGCAGTATTTT.